This T cell receptor (beta chain) came from a study of T cell repertoires in ileal Crohn's disease. Whole-study context: Every patient was operated on for stricturing (roughly 61%) or penetrating (39%) complications. Postoperative therapy was given to about half: around eleven thiopurines, some 18 anti-TNF agents.

Trimming left V 1 base short and J 0 bases short, with 12 bases between. CDR1 is GTSNPN and CDR2 is SVGIG in the germline V gene (reference sequence). The CDR3 has 15 amino acids. Generated by immunoSEQ multiplex PCR, the TCRdb table keeps only in-frame clones and is missing some. The sample carries over 5,000 clones, roughly 90% recorded once. The study's findings and limits: Active smokers at surgery had more clonal expansions than non-smokers.

Details on this clone: Its antigen remains unknown.

Before sorting, lamina propria lymphocytes were separated from surgical specimens by density gradient. The source material was CD4+ T cells from ileum. The receptor's source is an adult with Crohn's disease. Some clones in this sample may be carry-over from other donors' samples. The rearrangement links TRBV30 to TRBJ1-1; maybe TRBD1 (5 bases). The CDR3, as DNA: TGTGCCTGGAGTGGGAGGGGTGGAATGAACACTGAAGCTTTCTTT. Its translation: CAWSGRGGMNTEAFF.